These 8 T cell receptor beta chains share one sample of origin, sequenced in a study of metastatic and nonmetastatic thyroid tumors. Thyroid surgery was performed in patients who had received no treatment beforehand. TCRdb reprocessed the PCR reads via MiXCR. The sample has about 19,000 clones, approximately 17% seen once. What was sequenced was blood. All receptors come from a male donor with papillary thyroid cancer or a benign thyroid nodule (not recorded which). Some clones in this sample may be carry-over from other donors' samples.

The V gene is TRBV3-1, the J gene TRBJ2-7, with TRBD2 as a possible D gene (6 bases). The CDR3 is 15 residues long. CDR1 and CDR2 (germline): LGHDT, YNNKEL (reference sequence). V was trimmed by 1 base and J by 3 bases, leaving 13 bases between them. The CDR3 sequence: CASSQVRLEGYEQYF. DNA of the CDR3: TGTGCCAGCAGCCAAGTTCGACTAGAAGGCTACGAGCAGTACTTC.

This clone was seen repeatedly, ten times or more. A read error may explain this, as a much larger clone is one base away. This rearrangement joins TRBV6-5 to TRBJ2-2, with D unresolved. Deletions cut 1 base from V and 6 bases from J, with 9 bases between. The CDR3 extends over 14 amino acids. Germline lookup yields CDR1 MNHEY and CDR2 SVGAGI. This CDR3 reads CASSYWDRAGELFF. CDR3 bases: TGTGCCAGCAGTTACTGGGATCGGGCCGGGGAGCTGTTTTTT.

This clone is categorized as medium-sized. The V gene is TRBV11-3, the J gene TRBJ2-1, with 10 bases identical to TRBD2. This CDR3 spans 15 amino acids. V shed 0 bases, J shed 9 bases, and the junction held 5 bases outside the gene matches. Germline V CDR1 and CDR2: SGHNT, YENEEA. The CDR3 DNA is TGTGCCAGCAGCTTAGAAGAACTAGCGGGATTTGAGCAGTTCTTC. Residues: CASSLEELAGFEQFF.

This clone was observed many times. This chain uses TRBV7-6 with TRBJ2-3, with a possible D match to TRBD2 (6 bases). The CDR3 is 16 residues long. Per the germline V gene, CDR1 is SGHVS and CDR2 is FNYEAQ. Trimming cost V 5 bases and J 1 base, with 16 bases left between them. Here the CDR3 reads CASSHAEGLGTDTQYF. Here the CDR3 DNA reads TGTGCCAGCAGCCACGCGGAGGGCTTAGGCACAGATACGCAGTATTTT.

Comment on this clone: Just one base apart from a much larger clone, this may be a read error. As the CDR3 is not closed by the conserved phenylalanine or tryptophan, this likely results from a read error. The chain links TRBV2 to TRBJ2-1, with no clear D. Trimming stripped 4 bases from V and 9 bases from J, with 7 bases between. The CDR3 runs 11 residues. Germline V gene lookup returns CDR1 SNHLY and CDR2 FYNNEI. The CDR3 here is CASSAALEQFL. In nucleotides, the CDR3 is TGTGCCAGCAGTGCAGCACTTGAGCAGTTCCTC.

This clone occurred many times. The V call is TRBV6-1, the J call TRBJ2-7, with TRBD2 matching over 9 bases. The J segment lost 2 bases and the V segment lost 8 bases, leaving 4 bases of the junction unmatched. Per the germline V gene, CDR1 is MNHNS and CDR2 is SASEGT. The CDR3 has 13 residues. CDR3 nucleotides: TGTGCCAGCGTCCTAGCGGGAACCTACGAGCAGTACTTC. This encodes CASVLAGTYEQYF.

This chain joins TRBV24-1 and TRBJ1-2; D possibly corresponds to TRBD1 (5 bases). This CDR3 region has 14 residues. Trimming pared 1 base from V and 5 bases from J, leaving 10 bases between. CDR1 KGHDR and CDR2 SFDVKD come from the germline V gene. The CDR3 is CATSDFGTSYGYTF. The CDR3 nucleotides are TGTGCCACCAGTGATTTCGGGACCTCTTATGGCTACACCTTC.

This clone was picked up many times. The chain recombines TRBV27 with TRBJ2-7; D is perhaps TRBD2 (7 bases). Per the germline V gene, CDR1 is MNHEY and CDR2 is SMNVEV (reference sequence). Between the trimmed V and J ends, which lost 6 bases and 3 bases, there was a span of 15 bases. The CDR3 is 14 residues long. CDR3 coding DNA: TGTGCCAGCAGCCTCGAAAGGGGGGGCTACGAGCAGTACTTC. This sequence encodes CASSLERGGYEQYF.